These 11 T cell receptor beta chains were sequenced from one sample in a study of blood T cell repertoires in COVID-19. Libraries were prepared by immunoSEQ multiplex PCR; TCRdb keeps only in-frame clonotypes and omits some of them. The sample comprises more than 95,000 clones, about 81% of which are singletons, and approximately 3.9% rests with the top ten. Sequences were obtained from peripheral blood. All receptors come from a woman aged 45-65 years with acute or convalescent COVID-19.

The CDR3 DNA reads TGTGCCAGCAGTTTCCAGAGGGGAGGTAAAGAAAAACTGTTTTTT. Translation: CASSFQRGGKEKLFF. This chain uses TRBV27 with TRBJ1-4, with a possible D match to TRBD1 (5 bases). From germline, CDR1 is MNHEY and CDR2 SMNVEV (reference sequence). The V end was cut by 3 bases, the J end by 8 bases, with 16 bases between. The CDR3 runs 15 residues.

The chain combines TRBV18 with TRBJ1-5; 7 nucleotides agree with TRBD1. This CDR3 is built from 13 residues. The germline V gene has CDR1 KGHSH and CDR2 LQKENI. V was clipped by 4 bases and J by 7 bases; unmatched bases: 4. CDR3 amino acids: CASSLRGDQPQHF. The DNA for the CDR3 is TGTGCCAGCTCACTCAGGGGGGACCAGCCCCAGCATTTT.

This clone appeared a single time. The J gene is TRBJ2-1, the V gene TRBV7-6, with 8 bases fitting TRBD2. The CDR3 consists of 14 residues. Per germline, CDR1 SGHVS and CDR2 FNYEAQ. The V gene end was trimmed by 2 bases and the J gene end by 7 bases; junction bases not matched to a gene: 4. CDR3 in amino acids: CASSLFGGGNEQFF. The CDR3 DNA follows: TGTGCCAGCAGCTTATTTGGCGGGGGGAATGAGCAGTTCTTC.

This rearrangement joins TRBV13 to TRBJ2-3; 10 bases are shared with TRBD1. The CDR3 sequence is 16 residues long. Germline V gene lookup returns CDR1 PRHDT and CDR2 FYEKMQ (reference sequence). With V trimmed by 5 bases and J by 4 bases, 9 bases remained unmatched. Here the CDR3 reads CASSLRDRGHADTQYF. The CDR3 nucleotides are TGTGCCAGCAGCCTAAGGGACAGGGGACATGCAGATACGCAGTATTTT. The whole variable domain, filled in from reference TRBV13 and TRBJ2-3, reads AAGVIQSPRHLIKEKRETATLKCYPIPRHDTVYWYQQGPGQDPQFLISFYEKMQSDKGSIPDRFSAQQFSDYHSELNMSSLELGDSALYFCASSLRDRGHADTQYFGPGTRLTVL.

The CDR3 loop reads CASSPDGANTGELFF. For the CDR3, the DNA is TGTGCCAGCAGCCCTGACGGGGCGAACACCGGGGAGCTGTTTTTT. The chain recombines TRBV3-1 (or the pseudogene TRBV3-2) with TRBJ2-2; tentatively, D is TRBD2 (5 bases). Germline CDR1 reads LGHDT; CDR2 reads YNNKEL (reference sequence). Between the trimmed V and J ends, which lost 4 bases and 0 bases, there was a span of 9 bases. The CDR3 runs 15 residues.

The chain has TRBV19 and TRBJ2-7; 7 nucleotides align to TRBD1. Germline CDR1 is LNHDA and CDR2 is SQIVND (reference sequence). Trimming cost V 6 bases and J 4 bases; bases outside gene matches: 6. The CDR3 consists of 13 residues. The CDR3 DNA reads as TGTGCCAGTAGCCCGGGACAGAGTTACGAGCAGTACTTC. This sequence encodes CASSPGQSYEQYF.

The rearrangement links TRBV10-3 to TRBJ2-7; 9 positions agree with TRBD1. CDR3 length: 13 residues. Losses at the gene ends were 8 bases for V and 4 bases for J; bases not matched to a gene: 6. CDR1 is ENHRY, CDR2 SYGVKD, per germline. The CDR3 sequence is CAISPGQGYEQYF. The CDR3 region has the DNA TGTGCCATCTCGCCGGGACAGGGTTACGAGCAGTACTTC.

V and J are TRBV30 and TRBJ2-4; the D gene is possibly TRBD2 (6 bases). CDR3 length equals 13 residues. CDR1 is GTSNPN and CDR2 is SVGIG in the germline V gene (reference sequence). The V end was cut by 0 bases, the J end by 8 bases, with 11 bases between. Here the CDR3 DNA reads TGTGCCTGGAGTGTACAGACGGGAGACATTCAGTACTTC. This sequence encodes CAWSVQTGDIQYF.

A single count supports this clone. The chain combines TRBV2 with TRBJ1-1, with a possible D match to TRBD1 (5 bases). CDR3 length: 13 residues. Trimming took 4 bases from V and 2 from J, leaving 8 bases between them. Germline CDR1 is SNHLY and CDR2 is FYNNEI. The CDR3 region is CASSVQGNTEAFF. The CDR3 DNA reads as TGTGCCAGCAGTGTCCAGGGTAACACTGAAGCTTTCTTT.

This chain links TRBV7-8 with TRBJ1-1, with no clear D. The germline CDR1 and CDR2 sequences are SGHVS and FQNEAQ. Trimming cost V 1 base and J 4 bases, with 13 bases left between them. The CDR3 has 15 residues. The CDR3 protein is CASSLGRVRSTEAFF. CDR3 DNA sequence: TGTGCCAGCAGCTTAGGGAGGGTGCGAAGCACTGAAGCTTTCTTT.

The rearrangement uses TRBV18 and TRBJ1-4; 8 bases match TRBD1. With 6 bases clipped from V and 2 bases from J, the junction kept 5 bases outside the gene matches. This CDR3 has 15 amino acids. The germline CDR1 and CDR2 sequences are KGHSH and LQKENI. The CDR3 DNA sequence: TGTGCCAGCTCGCAAACAGGGGGTACTAATGAAAAACTGTTTTTT. Translation gives CASSQTGGTNEKLFF.